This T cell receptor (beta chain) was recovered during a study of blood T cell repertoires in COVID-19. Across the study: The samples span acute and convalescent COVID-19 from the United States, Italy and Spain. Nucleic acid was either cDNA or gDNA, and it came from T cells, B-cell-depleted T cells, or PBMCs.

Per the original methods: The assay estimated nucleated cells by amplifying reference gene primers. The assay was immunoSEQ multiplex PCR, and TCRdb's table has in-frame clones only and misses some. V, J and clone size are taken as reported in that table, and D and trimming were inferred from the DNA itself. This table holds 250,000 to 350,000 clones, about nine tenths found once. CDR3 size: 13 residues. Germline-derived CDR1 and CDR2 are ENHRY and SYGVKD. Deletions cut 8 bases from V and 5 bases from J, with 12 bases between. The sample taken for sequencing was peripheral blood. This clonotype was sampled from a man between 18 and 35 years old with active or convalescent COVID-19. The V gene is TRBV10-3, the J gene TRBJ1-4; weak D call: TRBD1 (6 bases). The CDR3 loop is CAIRGHSNEKLFF. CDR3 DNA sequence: TGTGCCATCCGGGGACACTCCAATGAAAAACTGTTTTTT.